Following are 16 T cell receptor beta chains from one sample sequenced in a study of blood T cell repertoires in COVID-19. Data came from immunoSEQ multiplex PCR; TCRdb stores just in-frame clones and leaves some out. The data contain about 480,000 clones, roughly nine tenths of them singletons. The sequencing sample was made of peripheral blood. The origin of the receptors is a man aged 18 to 30 with COVID-19, enrolled during active disease.

For the CDR3, the DNA is TGTGCCAGCAGTCGCCGGGGGGCGGGCACAGATACGCAGTATTTT. Translation: CASSRRGAGTDTQYF. V and J are TRBV3-1 (or the pseudogene TRBV3-2) and TRBJ2-3, with D possibly TRBD2 on 7 matching bases. Per the germline V gene, CDR1 is LGHDT and CDR2 is YNNKEL (reference sequence). The CDR3 is made up of 15 amino acids. V was shortened by 6 bases and J by 1 base, with 14 bases between the two germline ends.

This clone was counted only a few times. The chain combines TRBV7-9 with TRBJ2-5; 10 nucleotides agree with TRBD1. This CDR3 spans 16 amino acids. J lost 3 bases, V lost 1 base, and 5 bases had no gene match. Germline V gene data show CDR1 as SEHNR and CDR2 as FQNEAQ (reference sequence). CDR3 in amino acids: CASSLEPTGGEETQYF. In DNA form, the CDR3 reads TGTGCCAGCAGCTTAGAGCCGACAGGGGGCGAAGAGACCCAGTACTTC.

V is TRBV7-9 and J is TRBJ2-5; TRBD2 aligns across 13 bases. The CDR3 is 15 residues long. Germline CDR1 SEHNR, CDR2 FQNEAQ (reference sequence). V lost 5 bases and J lost 4; bases outside the gene matches: 4. CDR3 nucleotides: TGTGCCAGCAGCGCCGGGACTAGCGGGACAGAGACCCAGTACTTC. This translates into CASSAGTSGTETQYF. The full variable domain, with the rest looked up from reference TRBV7-9 and TRBJ2-5, is DTGVSQNPRHKITKRGQNVTFRCDPISEHNRLYWYRQTLGQGPEFLTYFQNEAQLEKSRLLSDRFSAERPKGSFSTLEIQRTEQGDSAMYLCASSAGTSGTETQYFGPGTRLLVL.

This clone was seen a single time. The V and J genes are TRBV12-1 and TRBJ1-2. TRBV12-1 is noted as a pseudogene. The CDR3 totals 15 residues. The CDR3 here is CASSFSGISPYGYTF. The CDR3 nucleotides are TGTGCCAGCAGCTTTAGCGGCATCAGCCCATATGGCTACACCTTC.

The J gene is TRBJ2-1, the V gene TRBV2; the match to TRBD2 covers 8 bases. V was pared by 6 bases and J by 2 bases, with 6 bases of the junction left unmatched. The CDR3 runs 15 residues. CDR1 and CDR2 (germline): SNHLY, FYNNEI. CDR3 bases: TGTGCCAGCAGGAAAATAGCGGGGCCCTACAATGAGCAGTTCTTC. Residues: CASRKIAGPYNEQFF.

V is TRBV5-1 and J is TRBJ1-1, with TRBD1 as a possible D gene (6 bases). Trimming stripped 4 bases from V and 5 bases from J, with 15 bases between. The V gene's germline CDR1 is SGHRS and CDR2 YFSETQ. The CDR3 consists of 14 residues. CDR3 coding DNA: TGCGCCAGCAGCATGACGACAAGGGGGACTGAAGCTTTCTTT. It is translated as CASSMTTRGTEAFF.

The chain couples TRBV6-5 to TRBJ1-5; 8 bases line up with TRBD1. Per germline, CDR1 MNHEY and CDR2 SVGAGI. The CDR3 is 15 residues long. V lost 6 bases and J lost 6; bases outside the gene matches: 10. The CDR3 region is CASRGPGQAGQPQHF. CDR3 DNA: TGTGCCAGCAGGGGACCGGGACAGGCAGGTCAGCCCCAGCATTTT.

The chain couples TRBV30 to TRBJ2-5; 11 nucleotides match TRBD1. The germline CDR1 and CDR2 sequences are GTSNPN and SVGIG (reference sequence). Trimming took 5 bases from V and 4 from J; bases not matched to a gene: 6. The CDR3 runs 14 residues. The CDR3 region is CAWGAGTGGETQYF. CDR3 nucleotides: TGTGCCTGGGGAGCCGGGACAGGGGGAGAGACCCAGTACTTC.

This clone was seen only once. This rearrangement joins TRBV6-6 to TRBJ1-3; 7 bases are shared with TRBD1. The CDR3 extends over 16 amino acids. V trimming: 6 bases; J trimming: 0 bases; junction bases outside the gene matches: 8. Germline-derived CDR1 and CDR2 are MNHNY and SVGAGI (reference sequence). The CDR3 DNA follows: TGTGCCAGCAGGCAGGGACAGATTAACTCTGGAAACACCATATATTTT. Protein product: CASRQGQINSGNTIYF.

The V and J genes are TRBV3-1 (or the pseudogene TRBV3-2) and TRBJ1-2; D uncertain. The CDR3 sequence is 13 residues long. Germline V lookup: CDR1 LGHDT, CDR2 YNNKEL (reference sequence). V lost 4 bases and J 4 bases, leaving 10 bases between the germline ends. The CDR3 here is CASSPNGVYGYTF. The CDR3 bases are TGTGCCAGCAGCCCAAACGGGGTCTATGGCTACACCTTC.

The chain combines TRBV7-3 with TRBJ2-3, with D possibly matching TRBD2 (9 bases). Trimming stripped 5 bases from V and 5 bases from J, with 20 bases between. The CDR3 runs to 16 residues. The germline V gene has CDR1 SGHTA and CDR2 FQGTGA. CDR3 nucleotides: TGTGCCAGCAGCCCCGACAGGGGTAGCGGGAGAGATACGCAGTATTTT. Protein: CASSPDRGSGRDTQYF.

V gene TRBV4-2 combines with J gene TRBJ2-1; 11 positions match TRBD2. The trim removed 3 bases at V and 7 bases at J, leaving 8 bases unmatched. Per germline, CDR1 LGHNA and CDR2 YNFKEQ. The CDR3 is 16 residues long. CDR3 bases: TGTGCCAGCAGCCAGACACTAGCGGGAGTAAGTAATGAGCAGTTCTTC. Its translation: CASSQTLAGVSNEQFF.

The chain joins TRBV5-4 to TRBJ1-2, with no clear D. V lost 2 bases to trimming and J lost 0 bases, with 11 bases between them. CDR1 and CDR2 from the germline V gene are SGHNT and YYREEE (reference sequence). This CDR3 contains 15 residues. The CDR3 coding sequence is TGTGCCAGCAGCTTCGTCGGGGATACTAACTATGGCTACACCTTC. This translates into CASSFVGDTNYGYTF.

This chain joins TRBV7-3 and TRBJ2-3, with D maybe TRBD2 (6 bases). V was trimmed by 1 base and J by 3 bases, leaving 11 bases between them. The CDR3 totals 15 residues. Germline CDR1 is SGHTA and CDR2 is FQGTGA. CDR3 loop: CASSLIAGPTDTQYF. The CDR3 region has the DNA TGTGCCAGCAGCTTAATTGCGGGGCCGACAGATACGCAGTATTTT.

The chain employs TRBV12-5 and TRBJ1-1; no reliable D call. The CDR3 loop spans 14 amino acids. The V end was cut by 1 base, the J end by 6 bases, with 12 bases between. From germline, CDR1 is LGHNT and CDR2 FRNRAP. The CDR3 is CASGLATGVPEAFF. In DNA form, the CDR3 reads TGTGCTAGTGGTTTGGCTACCGGGGTTCCTGAAGCTTTCTTT.

The V gene is TRBV5-6, the J gene TRBJ1-3, with D tentatively TRBD1 (6 bases). Trimming cost V 0 bases and J 7 bases, with 17 bases left between them. CDR3 size: 16 residues. The germline CDR1 and CDR2 sequences are SGHDT and YYEEEE. The CDR3: CASSLAGGARANTIYF. As DNA, the CDR3 is TGTGCCAGCAGCTTGGCCGGGGGGGCGCGAGCCAACACCATATATTTT.